Following are 13 T cell receptor beta chains from one sample sequenced in a study of cytomegalovirus exposure and HLA in healthy donors. Both 60 Vbeta primers and 13 Jbeta primers went into the PCR. Sequenced by immunoSEQ multiplex PCR; TCRdb stores in-frame clones only, minus some. This sample carries about 140,000 clones, 76% of them seen once, and the ten largest clones take 3.1%. The sequenced material came from PBMCs. The receptor set was obtained from a male donor in good health and CMV-seronegative.

The chain carries TRBV5-1 and TRBJ2-2; the match to TRBD1 covers 9 bases. V was pared by 3 bases and J by 5 bases, with 17 bases of the junction left unmatched. The length of the CDR3 is 19 residues. Germline V gene data show CDR1 as SGHRS and CDR2 as YFSETQ. The CDR3, as DNA: TGCGCCAGCAGCTCCCTAGGGCCGGACAGGGGCGTTTGGACCGGGGAGCTGTTTTTT. Protein: CASSSLGPDRGVWTGELFF.

This clone was seen just once. The genes are TRBV15 and TRBJ2-7; D gene ambiguous. The V end lost 2 bases, the J end lost 2 bases, and 13 bases lay between the germline ends. Germline V CDR1 and CDR2: LNHNV, YYDKDF (reference sequence). The CDR3 has 15 amino acids. CDR3 residues: CATSRHDTSTYEQYF. The DNA of the CDR3 is TGTGCCACCAGCAGACACGACACCTCAACCTACGAGCAGTACTTC.

V and J are TRBV15 and TRBJ2-1, with D maybe TRBD2 (5 bases). The germline V gene encodes CDR1 LNHNV and CDR2 YYDKDF (reference sequence). The CDR3 runs 17 residues. V was trimmed by 0 bases and J by 7 bases, leaving 19 bases between them. CDR3 protein: CATSREVSGTTTNEQFF. For the CDR3, the DNA is TGTGCCACCAGCAGAGAGGTGTCGGGAACTACTACAAATGAGCAGTTCTTC.

This chain links TRBV30 with TRBJ1-2; 8 bases are a match to TRBD1. Trimming took 5 bases from V and 3 from J; bases not matched to a gene: 5. Germline loops: CDR1 GTSNPN, CDR2 SVGIG (reference sequence). The CDR3 sequence is 13 residues long. Here the CDR3 reads CAWEDREDYGYTF. Here the CDR3 DNA reads TGTGCCTGGGAGGACAGGGAGGACTATGGCTACACCTTC.

The rearrangement uses TRBV6-4 and TRBJ2-3; D is possibly TRBD1 (6 bases). V was clipped by 0 bases and J by 2 bases, with 9 bases between them. The germline V gene encodes CDR1 MRHNA and CDR2 SNTAGT. The CDR3 spans 15 residues. As DNA, the CDR3 is TGTGCCAGCAGTGACTCGAGGGACAACACAGATACGCAGTATTTT. This gives the protein CASSDSRDNTDTQYF.

The V and J genes are TRBV2 and TRBJ1-6; 8 nucleotides match TRBD1. Germline trimming cut 10 bases from V and 8 bases from J; bases unmatched to any gene: 7. The germline CDR1 and CDR2 sequences are SNHLY and FYNNEI. This CDR3 comprises 13 residues. CDR3 residues: CAIRQGSDSPLHF. The CDR3 nucleotides read TGTGCCATAAGACAGGGGTCCGATTCACCCCTCCACTTT.

The count of this clone is one. This rearrangement joins TRBV27 to TRBJ2-7; 16 bases fit TRBD2. Germline values: CDR1 MNHEY, CDR2 SMNVEV (reference sequence). The V segment lost 10 bases and the J segment 4 bases; nucleotides outside the gene matches: 7. The length of the CDR3 is 15 residues. CDR3 sequence (DNA): TGTGCCACCCCGGGACTAGCGGGAGGGCCTTACGAGCAGTACTTC. Translation gives CATPGLAGGPYEQYF.

The gene calls are TRBV10-3 and TRBJ2-1, with 14 bases matching TRBD2. Germline CDR1 and CDR2: ENHRY and SYGVKD. V shed 5 bases, J shed 9 bases, and the junction held 6 bases outside the gene matches. The CDR3 runs 15 residues. CDR3 loop: CAISKGTSGSIEQFF. The CDR3 bases are TGTGCCATCAGTAAGGGGACTAGCGGGAGTATTGAGCAGTTCTTC.

V and J are TRBV27 and TRBJ2-1; 9 nucleotides align to TRBD2. The CDR3 is made up of 13 amino acids. Losses at the gene ends were 3 bases for V and 9 bases for J; bases not matched to a gene: 3. The V gene's germline CDR1 is MNHEY and CDR2 SMNVEV (reference sequence). The CDR3 bases are TGTGCCAGCAGTTTGGGACTAGCAGGTGAGCAGTTCTTC. Amino acids: CASSLGLAGEQFF.

The chain recombines TRBV27 with TRBJ2-4; tentatively, D is TRBD1 (5 bases). CDR1 is MNHEY and CDR2 is SMNVEV in the germline V gene (reference sequence). The CDR3 consists of 16 residues. V gave up 5 bases and J gave up 3 bases, with 17 bases separating them. In DNA, the CDR3 is TGTGCCAGCAGTCCAGGGCCAGGGATCGGCAAAAACATTCAGTACTTC. Its translation is CASSPGPGIGKNIQYF.

This chain joins TRBV5-4 and TRBJ2-7; D is possibly TRBD1 (6 bases). The germline gives CDR1 SGHNT, CDR2 YYREEE (reference sequence). Between the trimmed V and J ends, which lost 4 bases and 0 bases, there was a span of 17 bases. There are 16 residues in the CDR3. CDR3 protein: CASSDKTGASSYEQYF. The CDR3 coding sequence is TGTGCCAGCAGCGACAAGACAGGAGCTAGCTCCTACGAGCAGTACTTC.

The rearrangement uses TRBV2 and TRBJ1-4; D perhaps matches TRBD1 (5 bases). Per the germline V gene, CDR1 is SNHLY and CDR2 is FYNNEI. The ends were cut back, 5 bases at V and 6 bases at J, with 16 bases in the middle. This CDR3 spans 15 amino acids. CDR3 protein: CASSPFGWGDEKLFF. CDR3 nucleotides: TGTGCCAGCAGTCCATTTGGGTGGGGGGATGAAAAACTGTTTTTT.

This clone has only a few counts. The chain carries TRBV5-1 and TRBJ2-3; 8 nucleotides agree with TRBD1. Unmatched junction bases numbered 5, after V lost 4 bases and J lost 1 base. Per germline, CDR1 SGHRS and CDR2 YFSETQ. This CDR3 is 15 amino acids long. Written as DNA, the CDR3 is TGCGCCAGCAGCCCTCAGGGGGCTGGCACAGATACGCAGTATTTT. It encodes CASSPQGAGTDTQYF.